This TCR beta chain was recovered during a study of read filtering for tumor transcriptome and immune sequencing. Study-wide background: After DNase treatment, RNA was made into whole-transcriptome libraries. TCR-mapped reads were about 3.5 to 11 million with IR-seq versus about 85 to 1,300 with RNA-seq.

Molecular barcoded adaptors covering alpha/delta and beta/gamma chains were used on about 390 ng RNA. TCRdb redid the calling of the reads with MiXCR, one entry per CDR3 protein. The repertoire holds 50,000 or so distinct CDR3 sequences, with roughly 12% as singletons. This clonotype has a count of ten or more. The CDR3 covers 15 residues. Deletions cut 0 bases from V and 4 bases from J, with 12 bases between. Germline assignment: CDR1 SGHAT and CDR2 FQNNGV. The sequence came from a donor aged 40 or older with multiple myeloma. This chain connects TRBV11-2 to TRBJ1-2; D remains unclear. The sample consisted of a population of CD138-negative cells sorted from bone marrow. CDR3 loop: CASSLETRVPYGYTF. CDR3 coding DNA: TGTGCCAGCAGCTTAGAAACAAGGGTCCCCTATGGCTACACCTTC. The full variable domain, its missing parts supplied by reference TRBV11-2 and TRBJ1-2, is EAGVAQSPRYKIIEKRQSVAFWCNPISGHATLYWYQQILGQGPKLLIQFQNNGVVDDSQLPKDRFSAERLKGVDSTLKIQPAKLEDSAVYLCASSLETRVPYGYTFGSGTRLTVV.